This T cell receptor beta chain was observed in a study of cytomegalovirus exposure and HLA in healthy donors. Study-wide points: Further analysis, carried out later, found HLA-associated TCR beta chains more clonally expanded than equally common other chains. Later, TCR association rates were found to vary by HLA locus, highest for DRB1 and lowest for HLA-C.

V lost 4 bases, J lost 5 bases, and 18 bases lay in between. Per the germline V gene, CDR1 is SGHRS and CDR2 is YFSETQ. This CDR3 comprises 15 residues. As concerns this clone: No antigen is known for it.

In the PCR, 60 Vbeta and 13 Jbeta primers were used. Repertoires were generated with immunoSEQ multiplex PCR, while TCRdb's copy carries only in-frame clones and drops some. The repertoire consists of about 94,000 clones, with around 69% occurring once and the leading ten covering under 5%. This clonotype was sampled from a man aged 25 to 45 in good health and CMV-seronegative. J is TRBJ2-5 and V is TRBV5-1; D gene unclear. The source material was PBMCs. The CDR3 spells CASSPDIRPGETQYF. For the CDR3, the DNA is TGCGCCAGCAGCCCCGACATCCGTCCTGGGGAGACCCAGTACTTC.